The clone carrying this T cell receptor beta chain was counted many times. The data were obtained in a study of T-cell reconstitution after alpha-beta-depleted transplantation in children. Germline V gives CDR1 SGHRS, CDR2 YFSETQ. The germline V and J ends were trimmed by 0 bases and 0 bases, with 10 bases remaining between them. The CDR3 is 16 residues long. During its preparation, the TCRbeta library received unique molecular identifiers. TCRdb analysed the PCR reads with MiXCR anew, one entry per CDR3 protein. Of under 450,000 distinct CDR3 sequences listed, 10% to 15% are singletons. The sample in question was PBMCs, obtained from the stem cell graft. The receptor was derived from a human donor who donated a stem cell graft to a child with Fanconi anemia. The V and J genes are TRBV5-1 and TRBJ1-5; perhaps TRBD1 as D (5 bases). The CDR3 nucleotides read TGCGCCAGCAGCTTGGATGACAGCTCTAGCAATCAGCCCCAGCATTTT. Translated: CASSLDDSSSNQPQHF. Full variable domain (rest looked up from reference TRBV5-1 and TRBJ1-5): KAGVTQTPRYLIKTRGQQVTLSCSPISGHRSVSWYQQTPGQGLQFLFEYFSETQRNKGNFPGRFSGRQFSNSRSEMNVSTLELGDSALYLCASSLDDSSSNQPQHFGDGTRLSIL.